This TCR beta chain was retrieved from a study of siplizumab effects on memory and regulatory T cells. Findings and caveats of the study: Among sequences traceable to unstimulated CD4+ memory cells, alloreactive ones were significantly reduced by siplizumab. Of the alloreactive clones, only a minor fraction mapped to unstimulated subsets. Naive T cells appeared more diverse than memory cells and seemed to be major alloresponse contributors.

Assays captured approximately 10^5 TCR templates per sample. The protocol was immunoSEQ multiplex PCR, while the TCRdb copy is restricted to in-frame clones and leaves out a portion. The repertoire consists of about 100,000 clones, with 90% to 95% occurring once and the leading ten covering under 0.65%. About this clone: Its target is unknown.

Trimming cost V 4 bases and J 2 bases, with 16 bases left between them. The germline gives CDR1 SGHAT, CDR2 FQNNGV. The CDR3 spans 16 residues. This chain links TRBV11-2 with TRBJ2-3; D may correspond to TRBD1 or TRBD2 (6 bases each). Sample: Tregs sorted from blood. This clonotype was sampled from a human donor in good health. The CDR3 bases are TGTGCCAGCAGCTCGGGGGCACAGGGCTTCACAGATACGCAGTATTTT. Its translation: CASSSGAQGFTDTQYF. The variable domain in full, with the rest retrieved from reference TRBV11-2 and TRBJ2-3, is EAGVAQSPRYKIIEKRQSVAFWCNPISGHATLYWYQQILGQGPKLLIQFQNNGVVDDSQLPKDRFSAERLKGVDSTLKIQPAKLEDSAVYLCASSSGAQGFTDTQYFGPGTRLTVL.